Following are 9 T cell receptor beta chains from one sample sequenced in a study of cytomegalovirus exposure and HLA in healthy donors. The study ran its PCR with 60 Vbeta and 13 Jbeta primers. Using immunoSEQ multiplex PCR, the repertoire was profiled, and TCRdb retains in-frame clones only, with some absent. Among about 150,000 clones listed, roughly 84% were seen once. Source material: PBMCs. These receptors all come from a woman under 30 in good health and CMV-seronegative.

The DNA of the CDR3 is TGTGCTAGTGGTTTGGTACCGAACAGGGGGGGACCGATTAACTATGGCTACACCTTC. This gives the protein CASGLVPNRGGPINYGYTF. The V call is TRBV12-5, the J call TRBJ1-2; 8 bases agree with TRBD1. The CDR3 length is 19 residues. Trimming removed 0 bases from V and 1 base from J; junction bases left unmatched: 13. Germline CDR1 and CDR2: LGHNT and FRNRAP.

This clone occurred once. This sample also contains other DNA sequences that code for the same CDR3. The V call is TRBV9, the J call TRBJ2-1, with TRBD1 identical over 7 bases. Per the germline V gene, CDR1 is SGDLS and CDR2 is YYNGEE. V lost 0 bases to trimming and J lost 0 bases; unmatched junction nucleotides: 0. The length of the CDR3 is 15 residues. This chain's CDR3 is CASSVAGGSYNEQFF. CDR3 DNA: TGTGCCAGCAGCGTAGCAGGGGGCTCCTACAATGAGCAGTTCTTC.

The genes are TRBV7-2 and TRBJ1-4; TRBD1 matches 7 bases. The V gene's germline CDR1 is SGHTA and CDR2 FQGNSA. This CDR3 comprises 19 residues. J was trimmed by 2 bases and V by 3 bases; bases with no gene match: 15. CDR3 residues: CASSLWAGGQLRTNEKLFF. CDR3 coding DNA: TGTGCCAGCAGCTTGTGGGCAGGGGGACAGCTGCGTACTAATGAAAAACTGTTTTTT.

The genes are TRBV14 and TRBJ2-7, with a possible D match to TRBD2 (5 bases). The CDR3 has 15 residues. CDR1 and CDR2 (germline): SGHDN, FVKESK. V dropped 0 bases and J dropped 3 bases, with 12 bases sitting between them. The CDR3 is CASSQDPTTYYEQYF. The CDR3 coding sequence is TGTGCCAGCAGCCAAGATCCGACTACATACTACGAGCAGTACTTC.

The rearrangement links TRBV12-2 to TRBJ1-3. TRBV12-2 is a pseudogene segment. This CDR3 spans 18 amino acids. In DNA form, the CDR3 reads TGTGCAAGTCGCTTAGCGCAAGTCCCGGTGCCCTCTGGAAACACCATATATTTT. Translation: CASRLAQVPVPSGNTIYF.

This chain joins TRBV6-6 and TRBJ1-2; maybe TRBD1 (6 bases). In germline, CDR1 is MNHNY, CDR2 SVGAGI (reference sequence). CDR3 length: 15 amino acids. The V gene lost 6 bases and the J gene lost 8 bases, with 22 bases spanning the gap. As DNA, the CDR3 is TGTGCCAGCAGCACCCCGGGCACGGGGGGCTGGGGCTACACCTTC. It encodes CASSTPGTGGWGYTF.

The V call is TRBV7-9, the J call TRBJ1-6; tentative D call: TRBD1 (6 bases). Trimming took off 5 bases at V and 10 bases at J, with 24 bases between the two ends. The CDR3 is 17 amino acids. Germline V gene data show CDR1 as SEHNR and CDR2 as FQNEAQ (reference sequence). The CDR3 sequence: CASSHSVSGERRSPLHF. The DNA for the CDR3 is TGTGCCAGCAGCCACTCCGTCTCAGGGGAGAGGAGGTCACCCCTCCACTTT.

The chain uses TRBV29-1 and TRBJ1-5, with 12 nucleotides matching TRBD1. Germline CDR1 SQVTM, CDR2 ANQGSEA. The trim removed 6 bases at V and 8 bases at J, leaving 8 bases unmatched. This CDR3 is built from 14 residues. In nucleotides, the CDR3 is TGCAGCGTGGCCGGGACAGGGGGCGGGGAGCCCCAGCATTTT. Residues: CSVAGTGGGEPQHF.

This rearrangement joins TRBV5-4 to TRBJ2-5; 8 nucleotides line up with TRBD2. The CDR3 runs 15 residues. Germline V gene sequence: CDR1 SGHNT, CDR2 YYREEE (reference sequence). Trimming took 4 bases from V and 2 from J; bases not matched to a gene: 7. The CDR3 sequence: CASSRSGGGQETQYF. Here the CDR3 DNA reads TGTGCCAGCAGCCGAAGCGGGGGCGGGCAAGAGACCCAGTACTTC.